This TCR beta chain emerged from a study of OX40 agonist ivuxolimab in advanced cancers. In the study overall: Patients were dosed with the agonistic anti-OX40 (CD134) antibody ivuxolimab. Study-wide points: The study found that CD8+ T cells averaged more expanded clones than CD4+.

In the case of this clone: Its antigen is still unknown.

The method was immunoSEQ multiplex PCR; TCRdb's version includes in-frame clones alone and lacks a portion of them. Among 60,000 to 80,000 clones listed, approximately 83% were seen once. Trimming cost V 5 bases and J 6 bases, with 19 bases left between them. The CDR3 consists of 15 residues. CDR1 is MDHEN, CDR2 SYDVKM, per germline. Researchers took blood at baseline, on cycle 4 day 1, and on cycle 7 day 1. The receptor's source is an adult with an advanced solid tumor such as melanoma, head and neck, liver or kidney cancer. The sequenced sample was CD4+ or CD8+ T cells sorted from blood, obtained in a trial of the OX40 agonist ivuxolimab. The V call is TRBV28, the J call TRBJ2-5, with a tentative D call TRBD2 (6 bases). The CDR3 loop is CASSLLGLSGQTQYF. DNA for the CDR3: TGTGCCAGCAGTCTACTGGGACTCTCTGGGCAGACCCAGTACTTC.